The 20 T cell receptor beta chains in this list originate from one sample, sequenced in a study of beta chain features in type 1 diabetes. The isolated RNA, all of it, was reverse transcribed, so expressed TCRB transcripts were what got sequenced. Assay: immunoSEQ multiplex PCR; the TCRdb copy retains only in-frame clones and omits some. The data show roughly 170,000 clones, more than 10% seen once. The source material was central memory CD4+ T cells from blood. These receptors were collected from a woman aged 18 to 35 in good health.

In this sample, this clone turned up a few times. The rearrangement uses TRBV18 and TRBJ2-3, with 10 bases identical to TRBD2. Germline V gene sequence: CDR1 KGHSH, CDR2 LQKENI. The CDR3 contains 18 residues. Unmatched junction bases numbered 8, after V lost 0 bases and J lost 2 bases. CDR3 loop: CASSPPSPLAGYTDTQYF. In nucleotides, the CDR3 is TGTGCCAGCTCACCACCGAGCCCACTAGCGGGGTACACAGATACGCAGTATTTT.

In this sample, this clone turned up once. The V gene is TRBV5-4, the J gene TRBJ1-5, with D uncertain. CDR1 is SGHNT, CDR2 YYREEE, per germline (reference sequence). Trimming removed 3 bases from V and 4 bases from J, with 5 bases in between. The CDR3 has 12 residues. The CDR3 loop is CASSSPNQPQHF. Written as DNA, the CDR3 is TGTGCCAGCAGCTCCCCGAATCAGCCCCAGCATTTT.

This clone came up a few times. This chain connects TRBV9 to TRBJ2-1; the match to TRBD1 covers 8 bases. CDR1 is SGDLS, CDR2 YYNGEE, per germline. The CDR3 sequence is 14 residues long. After removal of 3 bases from V and 4 bases from J, the junction contained 3 bases not matched to a gene. Here the CDR3 reads CASSGTGIYNEQFF. Here the CDR3 DNA reads TGTGCCAGCAGCGGGACAGGGATTTACAATGAGCAGTTCTTC. Together with reference TRBV9 and TRBJ2-1, the CDR3 gives the full variable domain: DSGVTQTPKHLITATGQRVTLRCSPRSGDLSVYWYQQSLDQGLQFLIQYYNGEERAKGNILERFSAQQFPDLHSELNLSSLELGDSALYFCASSGTGIYNEQFFGPGTRLTVL.

J is TRBJ1-2 and V is TRBV29-1; TRBD1 might be the D (6 bases). CDR3 length: 13 residues. V was clipped by 3 bases and J by 8 bases, with 16 bases between them. Per germline, CDR1 SQVTM and CDR2 ANQGSEA. The CDR3 spells CSVEWGGAKGYTF. CDR3 coding DNA: TGCAGCGTTGAGTGGGGGGGCGCTAAGGGCTACACCTTC.

This rearrangement joins TRBV6-5 to TRBJ2-1, with 8 bases identical to TRBD2. This CDR3 has 15 amino acids. J lost 12 bases, V lost 2 bases, and 12 bases had no gene match. The germline V gene has CDR1 MNHEY and CDR2 SVGAGI. CDR3 sequence (DNA): TGTGCCAGCAGTTACCCTCTAGCGGGTGCCCGTGGGCAGTTCTTC. Translating gives CASSYPLAGARGQFF.

This chain uses TRBV9 with TRBJ2-1; TRBD1 matches at 8 bases. This CDR3 spans 17 amino acids. Germline V CDR1 and CDR2: SGDLS, YYNGEE. The V segment lost 0 bases and the J segment 2 bases; nucleotides outside the gene matches: 7. CDR3 sequence: CASSVGVGTGAYNEQFF. In nucleotides, the CDR3 is TGTGCCAGCAGCGTAGGGGTTGGGACAGGAGCCTACAATGAGCAGTTCTTC.

This clone appeared a few times. The rearrangement joins TRBV30 to TRBJ1-2; the D gene is possibly TRBD1 (5 bases). The CDR3 is made up of 13 amino acids. Per germline, CDR1 GTSNPN and CDR2 SVGIG (reference sequence). The V end lost 0 bases, the J end lost 7 bases, and 12 bases lay between the germline ends. As DNA, the CDR3 is TGTGCCTGGAGTGTCCAGGGTTGGCGTGGCTACACCTTC. Its translation is CAWSVQGWRGYTF.

This clone has only a few counts. This chain connects TRBV25-1 to TRBJ2-2, with D perhaps TRBD1 (5 bases). V lost 4 bases, J lost 0 bases, and 9 bases lay in between. The CDR3 runs 15 residues. Germline CDR1 reads MGHDK; CDR2 reads SYGVNS. As DNA, the CDR3 is TGTGCCAGCAGTGCGACAGAACCGAACACCGGGGAGCTGTTTTTT. It specifies CASSATEPNTGELFF.

This clone showed up just a few times. The V gene is TRBV5-1, the J gene TRBJ2-6; the D is unclear. The CDR3 has 16 amino acids. Germline CDR1 SGHRS, CDR2 YFSETQ. Trimming took 7 bases from V and 0 from J, leaving 14 bases between them. DNA of the CDR3: TGCGCCAGCGCCTTGGCCCCAATCTCTGGGGCCAACGTCCTGACTTTC. Translation: CASALAPISGANVLTF.

The table lists this clone with many counts. V and J are TRBV18 and TRBJ2-5, with TRBD1 matching over 7 bases. The CDR3 runs to 14 residues. Per germline, CDR1 KGHSH and CDR2 LQKENI. V lost 5 bases and J lost 4; bases outside the gene matches: 7. CDR3 DNA: TGTGCCAGCTCATCGGGACAGAAGAGAGAGACCCAGTACTTC. It specifies CASSSGQKRETQYF.

The V call is TRBV4-1, the J call TRBJ2-1; TRBD1 might be the D (7 bases). Germline assignment: CDR1 MGHRA and CDR2 YSYEKL. The CDR3 contains 14 residues. V dropped 2 bases and J dropped 7 bases, with 12 bases sitting between them. Here the CDR3 reads CASSQPQGRNEQFF. The CDR3 region has the DNA TGCGCCAGCAGCCAACCACAGGGGAGGAATGAGCAGTTCTTC.

There are a few counts of this clone. This CDR3 is also generated by other DNA sequences in the sample. The chain joins TRBV5-1 to TRBJ2-5; no reliable D call. CDR3 size: 13 residues. Between the trimmed V and J ends, which lost 4 bases and 5 bases, there was a span of 12 bases. The germline gives CDR1 SGHRS, CDR2 YFSETQ. The CDR3, as DNA: TGCGCCAGCAGCCCTGGAGACCGGGAGACCCAGTACTTC. It yields the protein CASSPGDRETQYF.

The rearrangement links TRBV27 to TRBJ2-7; TRBD2 matches at 9 bases. The CDR3 length is 16 residues. CDR1 is MNHEY and CDR2 is SMNVEV in the germline V gene (reference sequence). V lost 6 bases, J lost 2 bases, and 11 bases stayed unmatched. The CDR3 nucleotides read TGTGCCAGCAGGGCCCTGGAAGGCGGGGGGGCCTACGAGCAGTACTTC. Its translation: CASRALEGGGAYEQYF.

This clone was counted between two and nine times. V and J are TRBV27 and TRBJ2-7; D perhaps matches TRBD2 (6 bases). The CDR3 is made up of 14 amino acids. The germline V gene has CDR1 MNHEY and CDR2 SMNVEV (reference sequence). Trimming took off 3 bases at V and 1 base at J, with 10 bases between the two ends. In nucleotides, the CDR3 is TGTGCCAGCAGTTTGACTAGAAATTCCTACGAGCAGTACTTC. Protein sequence: CASSLTRNSYEQYF.

The chain couples TRBV6-5 to TRBJ2-1; no definite D call. V lost 6 bases and J lost 2, with 11 bases in between. Germline-derived CDR1 and CDR2 are MNHEY and SVGAGI. The CDR3 spans 14 residues. The CDR3 DNA follows: TGTGCCAGCAGCGGCGCGGATCCCTACAATGAGCAGTTCTTC. This gives the protein CASSGADPYNEQFF.

This sequence joins TRBV13 and TRBJ2-7; 7 bases line up with TRBD2. Losses at the gene ends were 3 bases for V and 4 bases for J; bases not matched to a gene: 0. The CDR3 is made up of 12 amino acids. Per the germline V gene, CDR1 is PRHDT and CDR2 is FYEKMQ (reference sequence). The CDR3 here is CASSLGGYEQYF. Here the CDR3 DNA reads TGTGCCAGCAGCTTGGGAGGGTACGAGCAGTACTTC.

This clone was found many times. The chain recombines TRBV9 with TRBJ1-1; D not certain. Germline V CDR1 and CDR2: SGDLS, YYNGEE. The CDR3 totals 17 residues. The V end lost 4 bases, the J end lost 0 bases, and 19 bases lay between the germline ends. CDR3 bases: TGTGCCAGCAGCCGAGAGATGAAACAGAGGGTGAACACTGAAGCTTTCTTT. Translation: CASSREMKQRVNTEAFF.

This clone was seen a handful of times. The chain combines TRBV6-6 with TRBJ2-7, with 14 bases aligning to TRBD2. The CDR3 totals 16 residues. V lost 6 bases, J lost 2 bases, and 6 bases stayed unmatched. Germline values: CDR1 MNHNY, CDR2 SVGAGI (reference sequence). This chain's CDR3 is CASSPVTSGRAYEQYF. DNA for the CDR3: TGTGCCAGCAGCCCGGTGACTAGCGGGAGGGCCTACGAGCAGTACTTC.

Only a few counts were recorded for this clone. The rearrangement uses TRBV7-2 and TRBJ1-5; 8 bases align to TRBD1. Germline CDR1 and CDR2: SGHTA and FQGNSA. The CDR3 totals 15 residues. V shed 1 base and J 6 bases; nucleotides not matched to a gene: 5. The CDR3 coding sequence is TGTGCCAGCAGCTTAGAGACAGGGGCGGTTCAGCCCCAGCATTTT. Its translation: CASSLETGAVQPQHF.

This sequence joins TRBV5-1 and TRBJ2-1, with 9 bases identical to TRBD2. Germline V lookup: CDR1 SGHRS, CDR2 YFSETQ. There are 15 residues in the CDR3. The ends lost 6 bases at V and 6 bases at J; junction bases unmatched: 10. CDR3 DNA sequence: TGCGCCAGCATGAATAGCGGGAGTATAGGCAATGAGCAGTTCTTC. Translating gives CASMNSGSIGNEQFF.